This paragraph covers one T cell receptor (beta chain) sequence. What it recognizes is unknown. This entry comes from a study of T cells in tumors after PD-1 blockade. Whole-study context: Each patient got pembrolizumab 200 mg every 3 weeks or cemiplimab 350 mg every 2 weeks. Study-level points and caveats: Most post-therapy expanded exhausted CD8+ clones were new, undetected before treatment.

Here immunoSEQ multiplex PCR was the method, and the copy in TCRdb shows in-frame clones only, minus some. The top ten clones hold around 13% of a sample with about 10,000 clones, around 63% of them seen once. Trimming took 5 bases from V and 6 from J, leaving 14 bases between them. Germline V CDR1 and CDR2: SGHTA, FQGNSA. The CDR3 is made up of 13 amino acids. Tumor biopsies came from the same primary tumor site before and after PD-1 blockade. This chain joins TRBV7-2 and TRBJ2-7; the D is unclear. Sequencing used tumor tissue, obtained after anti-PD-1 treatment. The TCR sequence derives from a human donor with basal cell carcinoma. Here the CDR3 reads CASSGDRAGEQYF. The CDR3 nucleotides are TGTGCCAGCAGCGGAGACCGGGCCGGCGAGCAGTACTTC.